A selection of T cell receptor beta chains follows, all from one sample in a study of radiotherapy plus CTLA-4 blockade in lung cancer. The data were produced by immunoSEQ multiplex PCR, yet TCRdb's version contains in-frame clones alone and is incomplete. The repertoire holds around 77,000 clones, with roughly 80% as singletons. Here the sequenced sample was peripheral blood, taken from a patient treated with radiotherapy plus ipilimumab. These TCRs come from a human donor with non-small cell lung cancer whose response to radiotherapy plus ipilimumab could not be evaluated. Each CDR3 is given with its conserved first and last residue. A D gene is named only where the DNA matches it firmly. Where a row states a size, it is once, few, many or the class of an expanded clone; other rows omit it.

J gene	V gene	clone size	D gene	CDR3 protein	CDR3 DNA
TRBJ1-2	TRBV2	NA	NA	CASSDTVNYGYTF	TGTGCCAGCAGTGATACAGTCAACTATGGCTACACCTTC
TRBJ1-1	TRBV5-1	NA	NA	CASSPGVAANTEAFF	TGCGCCAGCAGCCCGGGGGTGGCGGCGAACACTGAAGCTTTCTTT
TRBJ1-2	TRBV11-1	once	NA	CASSPLGQGIYGYTF	TGTGCCAGCAGCCCCCTGGGGCAGGGCATCTATGGCTACACCTTC
TRBJ1-2	TRBV20-1	NA	TRBD1	CSAKGQGWVTF	TGCAGTGCTAAAGGACAGGGGTGGGTGACCTTC
TRBJ1-5	TRBV5-8	NA	NA	CASSLGGTFGMSPRSQPQHF	TGTGCCAGCAGCTTGGGCGGGACTTTCGGGATGAGCCCGAGGAGCCAGCCCCAGCATTTT
TRBJ1-1	TRBV27	NA	NA	CASSLSWGGTEAFF	TGTGCCAGCAGTTTATCTTGGGGGGGCACTGAAGCTTTCTTT
TRBJ2-7	TRBV11-3	NA	NA	CASSLVAGPSYEQYF	TGTGCCAGCAGCTTAGTGGCGGGACCCTCCTACGAGCAGTACTTC
TRBJ2-5	TRBV5-1	NA	TRBD1	CASSLQGAIQETQYF	TGCGCCAGCAGCTTACAGGGGGCAATCCAAGAGACCCAGTACTTC
TRBJ2-5	TRBV28	once	NA	CARGLPLWEQYF	TGTGCCAGGGGACTCCCCCTCTGGGAGCAGTACTTC
TRBJ1-5	TRBV19	NA	TRBD1	CASSTTGGQGTQPQHF	TGTGCCAGTAGCACCACCGGCGGACAGGGGACTCAGCCCCAGCATTTT
TRBJ2-7	TRBV4-2	NA	NA	CASSQDPGDTSYEQYF	TGTGCCAGCAGCCAAGATCCCGGGGATACCTCCTACGAGCAGTACTTC
TRBJ1-6	TRBV4-2	NA	NA	CASSQGGPGGGSPLHF	TGTGCCAGCAGCCAAGGGGGCCCGGGAGGAGGTTCACCCCTCCACTTT
TRBJ2-2	TRBV5-1	NA	TRBD2	CASSFTSGTNTGELFF	TGCGCCAGCAGCTTTACTAGCGGGACGAACACCGGGGAGCTGTTTTTT
TRBJ1-1	TRBV7-9	NA	TRBD1	CASSLEQGGNTEAFF	TGTGCCAGCAGCTTAGAGCAGGGGGGGAACACTGAAGCTTTCTTT
TRBJ1-2	TRBV6-5	NA	NA	CASRPPGTDGYTF	TGTGCCAGCAGACCCCCGGGAACAGACGGCTACACCTTC
TRBJ2-7	TRBV14	NA	NA	CASSQATGSEQYF	TGTGCCAGCAGCCAAGCTACAGGGTCCGAGCAGTACTTC
TRBJ1-1	TRBV30	NA	TRBD1	CAWSGQGWNTEAFF	TGTGCCTGGAGCGGACAGGGATGGAACACTGAAGCTTTCTTT